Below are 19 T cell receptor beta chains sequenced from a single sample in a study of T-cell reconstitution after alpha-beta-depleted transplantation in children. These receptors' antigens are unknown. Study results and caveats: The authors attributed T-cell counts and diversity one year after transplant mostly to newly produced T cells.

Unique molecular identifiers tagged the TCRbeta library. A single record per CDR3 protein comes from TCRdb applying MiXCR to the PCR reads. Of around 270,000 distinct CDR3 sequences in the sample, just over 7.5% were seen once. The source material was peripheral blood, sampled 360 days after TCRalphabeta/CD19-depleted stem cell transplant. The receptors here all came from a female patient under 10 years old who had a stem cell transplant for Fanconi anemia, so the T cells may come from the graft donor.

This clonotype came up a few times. The CDR3 DNA reads as TGTGCCAGCAGCTTAGAGTCCCTAACCGGGACAACGAATAATTCACCCCTCCACTTT. This translates into CASSLESLTGTTNNSPLHF. The rearrangement joins TRBV7-6 to TRBJ1-6, with TRBD1 as a possible D gene (6 bases). CDR3 length: 19 amino acids. From germline, CDR1 is SGHVS and CDR2 FNYEAQ. V was shortened by 1 base and J by 5 bases, with 21 bases between the two germline ends.

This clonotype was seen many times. As DNA, the CDR3 is TGCAGCGTTCCACTAGTGGGGGAGGTGGAGCAGTTCTTC. This codes for CSVPLVGEVEQFF. V is TRBV29-1 and J is TRBJ2-1, with a weak D call TRBD2 (6 bases). This CDR3 is 13 amino acids long. The V and J ends lost 5 bases and 10 bases respectively, with 18 bases between them. Germline V CDR1 and CDR2: SQVTM, ANQGSEA.

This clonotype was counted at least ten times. In DNA form, the CDR3 reads TGTGCCAGCAGCTTAAGGCCACCCCAGCCTCCGCGGGAGTGGGAAGATACGCAGTATTTT. Translation gives CASSLRPPQPPREWEDTQYF. This chain links TRBV7-6 with TRBJ2-3; 7 bases agree with TRBD2. V dropped 2 bases and J dropped 5; count of bases not matched to a gene: 22. The CDR3 extends over 20 amino acids. CDR1 is SGHVS and CDR2 is FNYEAQ in the germline V gene.

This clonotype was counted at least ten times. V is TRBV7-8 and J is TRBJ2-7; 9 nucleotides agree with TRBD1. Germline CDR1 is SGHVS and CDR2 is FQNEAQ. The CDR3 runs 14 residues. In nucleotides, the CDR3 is TGTGCCAGCAGCTTGGGACAGGGTCGTTTCGACATTTCCGTC. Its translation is CASSLGQGRFDISV.

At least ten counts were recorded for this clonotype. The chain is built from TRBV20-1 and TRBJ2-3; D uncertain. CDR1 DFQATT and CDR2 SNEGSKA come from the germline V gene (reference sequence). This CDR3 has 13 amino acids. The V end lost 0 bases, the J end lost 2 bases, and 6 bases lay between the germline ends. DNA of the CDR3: TGCAGTGCTAGAGATACTTACACAGATACGCAGTATTTT. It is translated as CSARDTYTDTQYF.

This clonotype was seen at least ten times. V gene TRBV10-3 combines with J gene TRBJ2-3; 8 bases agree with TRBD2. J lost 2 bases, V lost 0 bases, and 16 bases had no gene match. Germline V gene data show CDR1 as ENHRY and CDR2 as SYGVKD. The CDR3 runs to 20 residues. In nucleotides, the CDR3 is TGTGCCATCAGTGAGTCGAAGGGACTAGTCAGTGGTCCCTCCACAGATACGCAGTATTTT. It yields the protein CAISESKGLVSGPSTDTQYF.

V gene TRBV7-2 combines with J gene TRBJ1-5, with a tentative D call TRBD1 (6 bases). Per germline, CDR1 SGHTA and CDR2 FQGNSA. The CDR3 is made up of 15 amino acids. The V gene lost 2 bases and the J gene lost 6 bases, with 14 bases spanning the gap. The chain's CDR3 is CASSLRSGGLQPQHF. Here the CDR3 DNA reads TGTGCCAGCAGCTTACGTTCTGGGGGCCTTCAGCCCCAGCATTTT.

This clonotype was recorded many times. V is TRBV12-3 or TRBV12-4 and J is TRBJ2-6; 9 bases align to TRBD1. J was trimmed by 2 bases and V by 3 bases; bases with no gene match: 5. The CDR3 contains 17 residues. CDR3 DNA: TGTGCCAGCAGTTTCAGACAGGGGGTGACTGGGGCCAACGTCCTGACTTTC. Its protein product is CASSFRQGVTGANVLTF.

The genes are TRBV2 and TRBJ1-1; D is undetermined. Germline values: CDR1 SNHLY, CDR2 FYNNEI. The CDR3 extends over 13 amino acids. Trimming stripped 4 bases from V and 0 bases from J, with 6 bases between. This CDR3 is CASSVLVNTEAFF. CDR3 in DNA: TGTGCCAGCAGTGTGTTGGTGAACACTGAAGCTTTCTTT.

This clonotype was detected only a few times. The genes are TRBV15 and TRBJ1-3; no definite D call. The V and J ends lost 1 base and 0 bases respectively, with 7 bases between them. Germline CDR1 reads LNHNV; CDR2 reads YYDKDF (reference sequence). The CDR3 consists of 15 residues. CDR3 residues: CATSRARVSGNTIYF. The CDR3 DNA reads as TGTGCCACCAGCAGAGCTCGGGTCTCTGGAAACACCATATATTTT.

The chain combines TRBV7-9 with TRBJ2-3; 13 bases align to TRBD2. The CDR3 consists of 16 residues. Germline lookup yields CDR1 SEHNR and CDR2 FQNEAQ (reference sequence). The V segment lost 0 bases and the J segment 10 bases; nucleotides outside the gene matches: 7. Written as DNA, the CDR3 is TGTGCCAGCAGCTTAGCGCCGGGACTAGCGGGATTTGCGCAGTATTTT. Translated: CASSLAPGLAGFAQYF.

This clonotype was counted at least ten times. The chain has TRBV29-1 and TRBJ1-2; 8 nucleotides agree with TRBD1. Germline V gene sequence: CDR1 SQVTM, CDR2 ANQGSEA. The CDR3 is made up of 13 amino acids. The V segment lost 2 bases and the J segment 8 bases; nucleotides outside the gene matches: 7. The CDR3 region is CSVERQGAGGYTF. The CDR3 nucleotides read TGCAGCGTTGAACGTCAGGGGGCAGGGGGCTACACCTTC.

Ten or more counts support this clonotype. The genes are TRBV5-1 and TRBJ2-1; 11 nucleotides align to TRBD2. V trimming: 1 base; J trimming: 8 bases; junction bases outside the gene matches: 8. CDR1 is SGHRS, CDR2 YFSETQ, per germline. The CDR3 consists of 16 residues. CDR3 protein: CASSLPSGRYSHEQFF. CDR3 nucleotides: TGCGCCAGCAGCTTGCCTAGCGGGAGGTATAGCCATGAGCAGTTCTTC.

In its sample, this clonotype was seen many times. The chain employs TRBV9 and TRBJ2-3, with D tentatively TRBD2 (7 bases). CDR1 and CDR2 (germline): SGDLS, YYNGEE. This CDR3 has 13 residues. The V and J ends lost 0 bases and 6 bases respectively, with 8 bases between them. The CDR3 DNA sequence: TGTGCCAGCAGCGTAGGCGGGGGCGATACGCAGTATTTT. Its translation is CASSVGGGDTQYF.

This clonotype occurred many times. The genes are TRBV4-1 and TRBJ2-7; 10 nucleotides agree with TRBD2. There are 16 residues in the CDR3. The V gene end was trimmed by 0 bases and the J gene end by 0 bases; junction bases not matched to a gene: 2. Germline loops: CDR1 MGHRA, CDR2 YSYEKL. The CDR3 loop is CASSQEPSGSSYEQYF. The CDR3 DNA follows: TGCGCCAGCAGCCAAGAACCTAGCGGGAGCTCCTACGAGCAGTACTTC.

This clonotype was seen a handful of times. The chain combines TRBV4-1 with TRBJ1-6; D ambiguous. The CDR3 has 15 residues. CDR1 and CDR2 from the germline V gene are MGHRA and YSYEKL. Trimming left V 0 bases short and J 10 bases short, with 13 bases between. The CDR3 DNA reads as TGCGCCAGCAGCCAAGAACTGGGATTGGGATCACCCCTCCACTTT. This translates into CASSQELGLGSPLHF.

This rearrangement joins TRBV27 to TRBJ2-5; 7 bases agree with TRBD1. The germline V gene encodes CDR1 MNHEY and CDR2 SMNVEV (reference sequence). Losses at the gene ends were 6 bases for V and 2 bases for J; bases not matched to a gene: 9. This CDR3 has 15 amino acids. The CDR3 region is CASSPGGSGQETQYF. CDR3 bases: TGTGCCAGCAGCCCAGGGGGAAGCGGTCAAGAGACCCAGTACTTC.

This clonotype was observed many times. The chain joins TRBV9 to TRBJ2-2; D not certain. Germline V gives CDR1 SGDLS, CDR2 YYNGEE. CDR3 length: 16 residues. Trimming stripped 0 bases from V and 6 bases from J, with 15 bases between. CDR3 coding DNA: TGTGCCAGCAGCGTAGTGTCAGAGTTGTACTCCGGGGAGCTGTTTTTT. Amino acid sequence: CASSVVSELYSGELFF.

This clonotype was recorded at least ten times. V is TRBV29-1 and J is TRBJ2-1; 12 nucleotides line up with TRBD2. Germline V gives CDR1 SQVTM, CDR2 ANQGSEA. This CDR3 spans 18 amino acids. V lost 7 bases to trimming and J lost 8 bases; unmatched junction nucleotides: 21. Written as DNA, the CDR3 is TGCAGCGCCCGCGTCCGGACAGGTCGGACTAGCGGGGTATATGAGCAGTTCTTC. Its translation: CSARVRTGRTSGVYEQFF.